This T cell receptor beta chain was retrieved from a study of blood T cells in healthy people across ages. Study-wide results and limits: Roughly linear declines in TCR beta diversity per million T cells occurred with age.

Next came a second PCR, run for about 6 to 11 cycles, which used a sample-barcoded 5' primer along with a J-beta primer mix. MiXCR, applied by TCRdb to the 5' RACE reads, yields one record per CDR3 protein. This table has 540,000 or so distinct CDR3 sequences, under 30% appearing once. This CDR3 has 14 amino acids. CDR1 is SGHTA, CDR2 FQGNSA, per germline. V was trimmed by 5 bases and J by 8 bases, leaving 17 bases between them. A note on this clonotype: As yet, its antigen is unknown.

In addition, the sample was reused for a study of T cells of mothers and their children. As that report states: Donation involved a few healthy Caucasian mothers and the six children that they had.

Sequencing was done on a sample of blood. The chain employs TRBV7-2 and TRBJ2-3; D remains ambiguous. The sequence came from a boy between 10 and 17 years old in good health. CDR3 DNA sequence: TGTGCCAGCAGCCAGCAAAGCCCCCCAGCTACGCAGTATTTT. Protein sequence: CASSQQSPPATQYF.